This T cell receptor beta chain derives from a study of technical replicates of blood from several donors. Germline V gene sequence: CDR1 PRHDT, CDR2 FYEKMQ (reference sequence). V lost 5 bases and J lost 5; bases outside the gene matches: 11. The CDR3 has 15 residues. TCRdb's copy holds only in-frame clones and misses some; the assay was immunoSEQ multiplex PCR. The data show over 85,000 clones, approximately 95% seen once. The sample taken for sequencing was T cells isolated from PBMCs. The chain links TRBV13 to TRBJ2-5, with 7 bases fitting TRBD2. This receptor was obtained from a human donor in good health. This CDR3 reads CASSPTKRDRETQYF. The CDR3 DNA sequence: TGTGCCAGCAGCCCAACTAAGCGGGACCGGGAGACCCAGTACTTC.